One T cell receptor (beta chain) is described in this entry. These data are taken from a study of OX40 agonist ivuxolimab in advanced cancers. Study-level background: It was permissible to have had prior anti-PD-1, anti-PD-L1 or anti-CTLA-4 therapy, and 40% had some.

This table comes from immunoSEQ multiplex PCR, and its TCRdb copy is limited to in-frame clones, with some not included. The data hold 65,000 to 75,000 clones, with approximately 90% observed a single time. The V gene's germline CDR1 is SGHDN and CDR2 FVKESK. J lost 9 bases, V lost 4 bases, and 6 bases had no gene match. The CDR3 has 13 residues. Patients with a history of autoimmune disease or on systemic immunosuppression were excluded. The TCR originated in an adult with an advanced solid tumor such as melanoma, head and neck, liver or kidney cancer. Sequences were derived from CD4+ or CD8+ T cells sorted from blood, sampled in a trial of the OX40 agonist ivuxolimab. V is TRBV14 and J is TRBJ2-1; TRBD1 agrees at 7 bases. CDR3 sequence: CASSRQGLGEQFF. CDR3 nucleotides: TGTGCCAGCAGCCGACAGGGTTTAGGTGAGCAGTTCTTC. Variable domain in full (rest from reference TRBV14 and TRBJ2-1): EAGVTQFPSHSVIEKGQTVTLRCDPISGHDNLYWYRRVMGKEIKFLLHFVKESKQDESGMPNNRFLAERTGGTYSTLKVQPAELEDSGVYFCASSRQGLGEQFFGPGTRLTVL.